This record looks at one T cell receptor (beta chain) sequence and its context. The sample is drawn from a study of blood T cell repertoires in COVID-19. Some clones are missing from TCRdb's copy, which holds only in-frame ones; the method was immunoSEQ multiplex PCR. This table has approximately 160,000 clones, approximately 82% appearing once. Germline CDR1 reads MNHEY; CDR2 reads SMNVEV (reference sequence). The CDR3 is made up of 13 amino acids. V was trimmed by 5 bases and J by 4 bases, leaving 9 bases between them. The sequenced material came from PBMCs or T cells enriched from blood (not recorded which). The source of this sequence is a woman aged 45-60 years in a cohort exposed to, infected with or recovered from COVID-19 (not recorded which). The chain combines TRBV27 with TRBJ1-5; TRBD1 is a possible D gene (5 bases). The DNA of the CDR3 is TGTGCCAGCAGTCAGGGAAGGAATCAGCCCCAGCATTTT. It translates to CASSQGRNQPQHF.